A selection of T cell receptor beta chains follows, all from one sample in a study of cytomegalovirus exposure and HLA in healthy donors. Sequencing was performed with immunoSEQ multiplex PCR; in TCRdb, only in-frame clones are kept and a portion is missing. The data show more than 85,000 clones, about 80% seen once. Sequenced material: PBMCs. Receptors originate from a female donor in good health and CMV-seropositive. Both conserved end residues are part of each CDR3. The order of the fields is D gene, clone size, CDR3 length, J gene, V gene, CDR3 protein, CDR3 DNA. D genes are given only for firm matches. Not every row has a clone size; where given, it reads once, few, many or a size class.

D: .; size: .; length: 14; J: TRBJ1-4; V: TRBV5-1; CDR3: CASSLAGTNEKLFF; DNA: TGCGCCAGCAGCCTCGCGGGGACGAATGAAAAACTGTTTTTT
D: .; size: .; length: 13; J: TRBJ2-2; V: TRBV5-1; CDR3: CASSLTGTGELFF; DNA: TGCGCCAGCAGCTTGACCGGGACCGGGGAGCTGTTTTTT
D: TRBD2; size: .; length: 14; J: TRBJ2-7; V: TRBV9; CDR3: CASSAGGATYEQYF; DNA: TGTGCCAGCAGCGCCGGGGGGGCAACCTACGAGCAGTACTTC
D: .; size: .; length: 15; J: TRBJ2-1; V: TRBV7-9; CDR3: CSSSSSAVSYNEQFF; DNA: TGTTCCAGCAGCTCCTCAGCGGTTTCCTACAATGAGCAGTTCTTC
D: TRBD2; size: once; length: 14; J: TRBJ2-5; V: TRBV7-2; CDR3: CASSRAGDQETQYF; DNA: TGTGCCAGCAGCCGAGCGGGAGACCAAGAGACCCAGTACTTC
D: TRBD1; size: few; length: 13; J: TRBJ1-6; V: TRBV14; CDR3: CASGTGVGSPLHF; DNA: TGTGCCAGCGGGACAGGGGTAGGTTCACCCCTCCACTTT
D: .; size: .; length: 14; J: TRBJ2-2; V: TRBV19; CDR3: CASSERSRAGELFF; DNA: TGTGCCAGTAGTGAGCGGTCTCGGGCCGGGGAGCTGTTTTTT
D: .; size: .; length: 13; J: TRBJ2-5; V: TRBV18; CDR3: CASSPQGKETQYF; DNA: TGTGCCAGCTCACCACAGGGGAAAGAGACCCAGTACTTC
D: TRBD2; size: .; length: 15; J: TRBJ2-1; V: TRBV30; CDR3: CAWTALAGGRGVKFF; DNA: TGTGCCTGGACCGCACTAGCGGGGGGTAGGGGGGTCAAGTTCTTC
D: TRBD1; size: .; length: 13; J: TRBJ1-2; V: TRBV2; CDR3: CASSTQGSGGYTF; DNA: TGTGCCAGCAGTACACAGGGGAGTGGTGGCTACACCTTC
D: .; size: .; length: 13; J: TRBJ1-1; V: TRBV6-5; CDR3: CASGPLGNTEAFF; DNA: TGTGCCAGCGGCCCTCTAGGGAACACTGAAGCTTTCTTT
D: .; size: few; length: 11; J: TRBJ2-1; V: TRBV30; CDR3: CAWDNYNEQFF; DNA: TGTGCCTGGGACAACTACAATGAGCAGTTCTTC
D: .; size: .; length: 14; J: TRBJ1-2; V: TRBV4-3; CDR3: CASSQDHSNYGYTF; DNA: TGCGCCAGCAGCCAAGATCACTCTAACTATGGCTACACCTTC
D: .; size: .; length: 11; J: TRBJ1-1; V: TRBV7-2; CDR3: CASSLIREAFF; DNA: TGTGCCAGCAGCTTAATACGGGAAGCTTTCTTT
D: .; size: .; length: 16; J: TRBJ2-7; V: TRBV11-2; CDR3: CASSQQGVGSIYEQYF; DNA: TGTGCCAGCAGCCAACAAGGGGTTGGGTCGATCTACGAGCAGTACTTC
D: .; size: .; length: 14; J: TRBJ2-3; V: TRBV18; CDR3: CASSPPGVPDTQYF; DNA: TGTGCCAGCTCACCACCGGGAGTACCAGATACGCAGTATTTT
D: .; size: .; length: 12; J: TRBJ2-7; V: TRBV2; CDR3: CASSGGGLEQYF; DNA: TGTGCCAGCAGTGGGGGGGGGCTCGAGCAGTACTTC
D: TRBD1; size: .; length: 15; J: TRBJ1-6; V: TRBV28; CDR3: CASSPWTGEGSPLHF; DNA: TGTGCCAGCAGTCCCTGGACAGGGGAGGGCTCACCCCTCCACTTT
D: TRBD1; size: .; length: 14; J: TRBJ1-2; V: TRBV9; CDR3: CASSPNGRGHGYTF; DNA: TGTGCCAGCAGCCCAAACGGGAGGGGGCACGGCTACACCTTC
D: TRBD2; size: .; length: 13; J: TRBJ2-7; V: TRBV27; CDR3: CASSLWGTSGATF; DNA: TGTGCCAGCAGTTTATGGGGGACTAGCGGGGCCACCTTC
D: TRBD2; size: .; length: 16; J: TRBJ2-1; V: TRBV9; CDR3: CASSVVTSGTYNEQFF; DNA: TGTGCCAGCAGCGTAGTGACTAGCGGGACCTACAATGAGCAGTTCTTC
D: .; size: .; length: 15; J: TRBJ1-6; V: TRBV5-1; CDR3: CTSSLEGESNSPLHF; DNA: TGCACCAGCAGCTTGGAAGGGGAATCGAATTCACCCCTCCACTTT
D: .; size: .; length: 15; J: TRBJ1-4; V: TRBV5-6; CDR3: CASSLAGRAGEKLFF; DNA: TGTGCCAGCAGCTTGGCAGGCAGGGCTGGGGAAAAACTGTTTTTT
D: .; size: .; length: 14; J: TRBJ2-3; V: TRBV7-2; CDR3: CASSLRQSTDTQYF; DNA: TGTGCCAGCAGCCTCCGACAGAGCACAGATACGCAGTATTTT
D: TRBD1; size: .; length: 15; J: TRBJ1-1; V: TRBV11-2; CDR3: CASSLTGGLNTEAFF; DNA: TGTGCCAGCAGCTTGACAGGGGGCCTCAACACTGAAGCTTTCTTT
D: TRBD1; size: .; length: 15; J: TRBJ2-1; V: TRBV14; CDR3: CASSARDRVYNEQFF; DNA: TGTGCCAGCAGCGCCCGGGACAGGGTCTACAATGAGCAGTTCTTC
D: TRBD1; size: .; length: 15; J: TRBJ1-2; V: TRBV6-1; CDR3: CASSDPGQGAGGYTF; DNA: TGTGCCAGCAGTGATCCGGGACAGGGGGCTGGAGGCTACACCTTC
D: .; size: .; length: 15; J: TRBJ1-4; V: TRBV18; CDR3: CASSRQVGANEKLFF; DNA: TGTGCCAGCTCACGACAGGTCGGAGCTAATGAAAAACTGTTTTTT